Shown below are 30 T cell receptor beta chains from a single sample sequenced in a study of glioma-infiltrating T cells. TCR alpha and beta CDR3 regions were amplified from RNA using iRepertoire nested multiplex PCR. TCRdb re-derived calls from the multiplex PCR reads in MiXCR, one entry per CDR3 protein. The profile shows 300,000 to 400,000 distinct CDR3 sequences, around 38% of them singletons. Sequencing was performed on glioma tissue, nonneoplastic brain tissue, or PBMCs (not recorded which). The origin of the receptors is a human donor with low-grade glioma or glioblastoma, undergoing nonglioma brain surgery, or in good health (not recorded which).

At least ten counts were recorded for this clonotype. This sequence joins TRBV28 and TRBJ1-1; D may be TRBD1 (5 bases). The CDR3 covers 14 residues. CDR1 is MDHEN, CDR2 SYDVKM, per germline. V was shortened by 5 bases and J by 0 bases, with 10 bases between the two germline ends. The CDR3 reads CASSPRGVNTEAFF. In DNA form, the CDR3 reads TGTGCCAGCAGTCCCCGGGGGGTGAACACTGAAGCTTTCTTT.

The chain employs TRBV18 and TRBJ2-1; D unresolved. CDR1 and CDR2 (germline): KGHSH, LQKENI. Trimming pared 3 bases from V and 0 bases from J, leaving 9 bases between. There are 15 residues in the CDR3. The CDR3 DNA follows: TGTGCCAGCTCACCCCGGTCAGACTCCTACAATGAGCAGTTCTTC. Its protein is CASSPRSDSYNEQFF.

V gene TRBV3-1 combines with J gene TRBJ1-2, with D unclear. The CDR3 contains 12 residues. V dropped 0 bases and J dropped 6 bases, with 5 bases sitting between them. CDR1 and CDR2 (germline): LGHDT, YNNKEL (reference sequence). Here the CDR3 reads CASSQDIDGYTF. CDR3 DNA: TGTGCCAGCAGCCAAGATATAGATGGCTACACCTTC.

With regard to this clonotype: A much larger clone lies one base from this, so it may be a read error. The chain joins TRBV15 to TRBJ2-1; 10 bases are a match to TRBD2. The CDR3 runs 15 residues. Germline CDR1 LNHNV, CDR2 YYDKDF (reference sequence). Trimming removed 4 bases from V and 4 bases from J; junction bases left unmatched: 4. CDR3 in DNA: TGTGCCACCAGCAACCCGGGACTAGCGTACAATGAGCAGTTCTTC. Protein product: CATSNPGLAYNEQFF.

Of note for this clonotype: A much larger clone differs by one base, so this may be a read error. CDR3 in DNA: TGTGCCAGCACCTCTCCCTCGGCAGAGACCCAGTACTTC. It specifies CASTSPSAETQYF. The chain joins TRBV6-1 to TRBJ2-5; D remains ambiguous. The CDR3 extends over 13 amino acids. Germline V gene sequence: CDR1 MNHNS, CDR2 SASEGT. Trimming left V 7 bases short and J 4 bases short, with 13 bases between.

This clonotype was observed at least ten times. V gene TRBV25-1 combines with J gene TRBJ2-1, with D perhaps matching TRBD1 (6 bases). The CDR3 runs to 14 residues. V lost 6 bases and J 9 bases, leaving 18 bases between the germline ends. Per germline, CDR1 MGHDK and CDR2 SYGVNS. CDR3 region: CASRKLQQGSEQFF. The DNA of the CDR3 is TGTGCCAGCAGGAAACTTCAACAGGGTTCTGAGCAGTTCTTC.

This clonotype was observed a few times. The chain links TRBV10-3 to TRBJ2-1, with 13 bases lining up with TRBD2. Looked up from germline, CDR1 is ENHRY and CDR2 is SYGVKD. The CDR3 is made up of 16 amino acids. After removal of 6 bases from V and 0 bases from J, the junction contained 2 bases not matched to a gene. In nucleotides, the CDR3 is TGTGCCATCAGGGGGACTAGCGGGACCTCCTACAATGAGCAGTTCTTC. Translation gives CAIRGTSGTSYNEQFF.

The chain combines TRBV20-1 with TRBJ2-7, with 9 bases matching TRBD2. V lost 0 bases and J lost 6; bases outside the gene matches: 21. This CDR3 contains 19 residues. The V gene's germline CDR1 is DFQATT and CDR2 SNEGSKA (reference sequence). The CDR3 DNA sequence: TGCAGTGCTAGAGATCATATATTTCGCGGGAGGGCCCCTCGCGCCGAGCAGTACTTC. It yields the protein CSARDHIFRGRAPRAEQYF.

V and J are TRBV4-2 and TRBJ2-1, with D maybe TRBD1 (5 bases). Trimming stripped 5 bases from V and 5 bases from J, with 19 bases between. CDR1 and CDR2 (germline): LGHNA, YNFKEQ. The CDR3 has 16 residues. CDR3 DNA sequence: TGTGCCAGCAGCTTAGAGCAGGGTAGGAGAGACAATGAGCAGTTCTTC. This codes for CASSLEQGRRDNEQFF.

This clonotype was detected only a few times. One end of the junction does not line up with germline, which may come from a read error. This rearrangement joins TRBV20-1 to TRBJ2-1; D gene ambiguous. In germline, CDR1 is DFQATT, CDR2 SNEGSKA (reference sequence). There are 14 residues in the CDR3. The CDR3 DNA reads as TGCGGTGCTAGAAGTCCGAGCTCCTACAATGAGCAGTTCTTC. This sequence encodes CGARSPSSYNEQFF.

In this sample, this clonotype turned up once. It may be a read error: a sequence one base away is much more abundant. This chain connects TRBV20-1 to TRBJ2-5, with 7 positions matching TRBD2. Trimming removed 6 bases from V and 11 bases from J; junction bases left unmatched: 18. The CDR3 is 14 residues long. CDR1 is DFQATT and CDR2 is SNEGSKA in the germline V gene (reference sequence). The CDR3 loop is CSALGGSVANEQYF. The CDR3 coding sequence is TGCAGTGCGCTGGGAGGGAGTGTAGCCAATGAGCAGTACTTC.

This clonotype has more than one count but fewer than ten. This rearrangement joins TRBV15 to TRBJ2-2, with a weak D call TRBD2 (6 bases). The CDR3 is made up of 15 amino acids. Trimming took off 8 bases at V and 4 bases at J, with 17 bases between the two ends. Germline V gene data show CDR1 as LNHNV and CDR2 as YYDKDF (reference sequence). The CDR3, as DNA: TGTGCCACCTGTCGGTTGGAGGGGAGCACCGGGGAGCTGTTTTTT. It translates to CATCRLEGSTGELFF.

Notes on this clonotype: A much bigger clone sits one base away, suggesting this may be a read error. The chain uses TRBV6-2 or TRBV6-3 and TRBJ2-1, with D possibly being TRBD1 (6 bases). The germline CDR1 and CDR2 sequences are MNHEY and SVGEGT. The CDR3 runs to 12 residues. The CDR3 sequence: CASSPGDHFRVF. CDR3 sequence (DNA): TGTGCCAGCAGTCCAGGGGACCACTTTAGGGTCTTC.

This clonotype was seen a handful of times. For the CDR3, the DNA is TGTGCCAGCAACAGGGCCTCCGGGAATGAAAAACTGTTTTTT. Amino acid sequence: CASNRASGNEKLFF. V is TRBV6-1 and J is TRBJ1-4, with a possible D match to TRBD1 (6 bases). CDR1 MNHNS and CDR2 SASEGT come from the germline V gene. With 7 bases removed from V and 5 bases from J, the gap between germline ends came to 14 bases. The CDR3 runs 14 residues.

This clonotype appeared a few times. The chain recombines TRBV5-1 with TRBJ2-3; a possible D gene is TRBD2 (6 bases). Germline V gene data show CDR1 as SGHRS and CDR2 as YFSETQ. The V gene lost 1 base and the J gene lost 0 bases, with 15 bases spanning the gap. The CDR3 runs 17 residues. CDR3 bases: TGCGCCAGCAGCTTGACCGGGACTTCCATAAGCACAGATACGCAGTATTTT. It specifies CASSLTGTSISTDTQYF.

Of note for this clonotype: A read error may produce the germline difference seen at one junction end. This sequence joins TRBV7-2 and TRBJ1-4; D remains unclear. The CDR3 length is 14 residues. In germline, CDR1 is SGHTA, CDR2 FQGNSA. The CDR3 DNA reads TGTGCCAGCAGCTTAGAGGCAACCAATGAAAAACTGTTTTTT. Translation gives CASSLEATNEKLFF.

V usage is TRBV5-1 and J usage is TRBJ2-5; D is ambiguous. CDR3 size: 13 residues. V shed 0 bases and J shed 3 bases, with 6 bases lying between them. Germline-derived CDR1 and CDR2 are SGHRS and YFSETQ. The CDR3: CASSLAGKETQYF. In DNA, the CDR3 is TGCGCCAGCAGCTTGGCCGGAAAAGAGACCCAGTACTTC. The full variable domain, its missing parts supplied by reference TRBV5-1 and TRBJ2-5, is KAGVTQTPRYLIKTRGQQVTLSCSPISGHRSVSWYQQTPGQGLQFLFEYFSETQRNKGNFPGRFSGRQFSNSRSEMNVSTLELGDSALYLCASSLAGKETQYFGPGTRLLVL.

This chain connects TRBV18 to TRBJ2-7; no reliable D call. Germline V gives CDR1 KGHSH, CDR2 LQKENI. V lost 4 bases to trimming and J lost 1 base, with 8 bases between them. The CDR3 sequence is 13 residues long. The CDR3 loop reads CASSQRASYEQYF. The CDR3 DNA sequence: TGTGCCAGCTCACAACGGGCTTCCTACGAGCAGTACTTC.

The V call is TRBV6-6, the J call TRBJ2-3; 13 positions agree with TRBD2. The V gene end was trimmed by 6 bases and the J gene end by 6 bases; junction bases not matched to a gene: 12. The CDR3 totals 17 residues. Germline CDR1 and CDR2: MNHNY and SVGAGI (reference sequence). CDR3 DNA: TGTGCCAGCAGCCCCGGACTAGCGGGGGCCTCCGGGGATACGCAGTATTTT. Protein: CASSPGLAGASGDTQYF.

CDR3 loop: CASSPPLGLAGGWSTDTQYF. As DNA, the CDR3 is TGTGCCAGCAGCCCCCCCCTGGGACTAGCGGGAGGGTGGAGCACAGATACGCAGTATTTT. J is TRBJ2-3 and V is TRBV3-1; TRBD2 matches at 16 bases. V lost 4 bases and J lost 0; bases outside the gene matches: 10. CDR3 length equals 20 residues. Germline lookup yields CDR1 LGHDT and CDR2 YNNKEL (reference sequence).

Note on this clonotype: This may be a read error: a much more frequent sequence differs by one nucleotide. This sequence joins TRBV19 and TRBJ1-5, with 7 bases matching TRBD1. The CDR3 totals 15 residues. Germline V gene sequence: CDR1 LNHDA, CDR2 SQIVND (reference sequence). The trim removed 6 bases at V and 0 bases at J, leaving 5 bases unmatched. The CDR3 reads CASRTGLNSNQPQHF. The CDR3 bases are TGTGCCAGTAGGACAGGGCTTAATAGCAATCAGCCCCAGCATTTT.

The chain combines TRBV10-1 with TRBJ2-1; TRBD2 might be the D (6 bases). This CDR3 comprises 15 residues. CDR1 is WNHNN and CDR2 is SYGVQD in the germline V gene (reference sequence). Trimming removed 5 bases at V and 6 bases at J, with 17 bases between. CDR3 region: CASSQVPGTGNEQFF. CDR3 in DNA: TGCGCCAGCAGTCAAGTTCCCGGGACTGGCAATGAGCAGTTCTTC.

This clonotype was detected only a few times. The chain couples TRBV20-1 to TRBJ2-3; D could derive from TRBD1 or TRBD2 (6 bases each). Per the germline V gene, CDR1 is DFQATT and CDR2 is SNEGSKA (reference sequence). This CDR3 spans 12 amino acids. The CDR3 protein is CTPRVAGQSQYF. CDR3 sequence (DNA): TGCACCCCGCGGGTGGCGGGACAATCGCAGTATTTT.

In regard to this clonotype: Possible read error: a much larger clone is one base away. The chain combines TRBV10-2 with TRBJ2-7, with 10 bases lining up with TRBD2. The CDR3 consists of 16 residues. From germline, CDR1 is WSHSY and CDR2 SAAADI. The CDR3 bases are TGTGCCAGCAGTTACCCGGGACTAGCGAGCACCTACGAGCAGTACTTC. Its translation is CASSYPGLASTYEQYF.

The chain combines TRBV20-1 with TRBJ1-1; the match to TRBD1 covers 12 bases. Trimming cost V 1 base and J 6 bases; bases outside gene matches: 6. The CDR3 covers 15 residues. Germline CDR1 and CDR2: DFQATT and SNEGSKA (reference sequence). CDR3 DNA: TGCAGTGCTAGAGCCGGGACAGGGGGCTTGGCTGAAGCTTTCTTT. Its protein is CSARAGTGGLAEAFF.

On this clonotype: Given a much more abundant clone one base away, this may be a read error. CDR3 nucleotide sequence: TGTGCCAGCAGCCCCGGACAGATCACAGATGCGCAGTATTTT. Residues: CASSPGQITDAQYF. The gene calls are TRBV6-2 or TRBV6-3 and TRBJ2-3; TRBD1 might be the D (6 bases). The CDR3 loop spans 14 amino acids. CDR1 is MNHEY and CDR2 is SVGEGT in the germline V gene.

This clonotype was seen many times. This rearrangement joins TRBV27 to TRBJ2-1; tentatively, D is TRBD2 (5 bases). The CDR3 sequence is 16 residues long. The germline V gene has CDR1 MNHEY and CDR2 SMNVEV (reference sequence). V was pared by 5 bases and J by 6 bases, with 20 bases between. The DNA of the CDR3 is TGTGCCAGCAGTCCCCTAGGAAGCGGCCTATCCAATGAGCAGTTCTTC. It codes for CASSPLGSGLSNEQFF.

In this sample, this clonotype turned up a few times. CDR3 DNA sequence: TGTGCCAGCAGCTTGCCCTTAGCGGGTAGGGAGACCCAGTACTTC. The encoded protein is CASSLPLAGRETQYF. This sequence joins TRBV5-4 and TRBJ2-5, with 7 bases fitting TRBD2. Per the germline V gene, CDR1 is SGHNT and CDR2 is YYREEE (reference sequence). The CDR3 has 15 residues. V lost 1 base and J lost 5; bases outside the gene matches: 8.

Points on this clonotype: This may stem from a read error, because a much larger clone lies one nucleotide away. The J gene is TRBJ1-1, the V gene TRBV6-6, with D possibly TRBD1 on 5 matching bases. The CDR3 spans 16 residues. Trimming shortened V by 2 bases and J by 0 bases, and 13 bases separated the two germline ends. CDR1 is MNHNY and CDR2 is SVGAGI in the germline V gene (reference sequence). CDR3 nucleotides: TGTGCCAGCAGTTACACTCCTGGGGGGGTGAACACTGAAGCTTTCTTT. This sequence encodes CASSYTPGGVNTEAFF.

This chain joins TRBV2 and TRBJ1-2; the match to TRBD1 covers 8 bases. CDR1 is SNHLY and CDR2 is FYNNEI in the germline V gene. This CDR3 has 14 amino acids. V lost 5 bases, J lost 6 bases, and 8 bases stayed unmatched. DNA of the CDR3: TGTGCCAGCAGTCAGCGGACAGGGATCGATGGCTACACCTTC. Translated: CASSQRTGIDGYTF. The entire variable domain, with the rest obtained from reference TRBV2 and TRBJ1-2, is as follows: EPEVTQTPSHQVTQMGQEVILRCVPISNHLYFYWYRQILGQKVEFLVSFYNNEISEKSEIFDDQFSVERPDGSNFTLKIRSTKLEDSAMYFCASSQRTGIDGYTFGSGTRLTVV.